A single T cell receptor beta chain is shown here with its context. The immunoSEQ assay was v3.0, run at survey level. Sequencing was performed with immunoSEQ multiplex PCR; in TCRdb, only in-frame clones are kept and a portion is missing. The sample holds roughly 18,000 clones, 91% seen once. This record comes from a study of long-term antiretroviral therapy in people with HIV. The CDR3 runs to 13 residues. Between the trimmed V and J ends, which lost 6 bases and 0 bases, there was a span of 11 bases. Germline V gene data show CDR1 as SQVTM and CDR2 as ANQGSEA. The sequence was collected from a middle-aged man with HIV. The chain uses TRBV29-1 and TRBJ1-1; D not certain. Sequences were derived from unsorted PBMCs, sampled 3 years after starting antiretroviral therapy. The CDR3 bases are TGCAGCGTCGGGCCCGGGATGAACACTGAAGCTTTCTTT. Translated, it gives CSVGPGMNTEAFF. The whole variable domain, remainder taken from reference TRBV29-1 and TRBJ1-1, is SAVISQKPSRDICQRGTSLTIQCQVDSQVTMMFWYRQQPGQSLTLIATANQGSEATYESGFVIDKFPISRPNLTFSTLTVSNMSPEDSSIYLCSVGPGMNTEAFFGQGTRLTVV.